Listed here is a single T cell receptor (beta chain). Generated by immunoSEQ multiplex PCR, the TCRdb table keeps only in-frame clones and is missing some. The sample has 200,000 to 250,000 clones; 82% are singletons. This entry is derived from a study of blood T cell repertoires in COVID-19. CDR3 length: 14 amino acids. Germline assignment: CDR1 MDHEN and CDR2 SYDVKM. V shed 8 bases and J 6 bases; nucleotides not matched to a gene: 9. This TCR was sampled from a woman older than 75 with COVID-19, enrolled during active disease. Sequenced sample: peripheral blood. The chain links TRBV28 to TRBJ1-5, with 8 bases fitting TRBD1. CDR3 nucleotide sequence: TGTGCCAGCCGTACTCAGGGGGCGCGTCAGCCCCAGCATTTT. This translates into CASRTQGARQPQHF.